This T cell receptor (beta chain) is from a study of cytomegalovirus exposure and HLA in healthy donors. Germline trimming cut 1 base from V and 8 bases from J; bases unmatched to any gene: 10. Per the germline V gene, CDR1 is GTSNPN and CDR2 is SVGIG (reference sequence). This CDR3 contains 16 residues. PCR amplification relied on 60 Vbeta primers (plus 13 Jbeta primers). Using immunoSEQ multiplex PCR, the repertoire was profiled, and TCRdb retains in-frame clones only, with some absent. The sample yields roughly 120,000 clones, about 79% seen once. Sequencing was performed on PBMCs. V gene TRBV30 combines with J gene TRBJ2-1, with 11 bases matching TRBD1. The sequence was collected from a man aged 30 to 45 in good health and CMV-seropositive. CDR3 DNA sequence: TGTGCCTGGAGTGGACTGGGACAGGGGGGGATATATGAGCAGTTCTTC. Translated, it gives CAWSGLGQGGIYEQFF. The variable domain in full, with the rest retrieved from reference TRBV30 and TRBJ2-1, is SQTIHQWPATLVQPVGSPLSLECTVEGTSNPNLYWYRQAAGRGLQLLFYSVGIGQISSEVPQNLSASRPQDRQFILSSKKLLLSDSGFYLCAWSGLGQGGIYEQFFGPGTRLTVL.